This TCR beta chain originates from a study of T cell changes during pregnancy in multiple sclerosis. The repertoire was sequenced with immunoSEQ multiplex PCR; TCRdb's copy has only in-frame clones and lacks some. The table records around 60,000 clones, about 96% of them present only once. Germline CDR1 and CDR2: SGHNT and YYREEE (reference sequence). Trimming left V 4 bases short and J 4 bases short, with 5 bases between. CDR3 length: 12 amino acids. J is TRBJ1-4 and V is TRBV5-4; no clear D. The source material was CD8+ T cells from peripheral blood mononuclear cells, sampled after pregnancy. The sequence was collected from a female donor with multiple sclerosis, enrolled in a pregnancy study. CDR3 loop: CASSESNEKLFF. CDR3 nucleotides: TGTGCCAGCAGCGAGAGTAATGAAAAACTGTTTTTT.